These 22 T cell receptor beta chains were all obtained from the same sample, sequenced in a study of T-cell reconstitution after alpha-beta-depleted transplantation in children. During its preparation, the TCRbeta library received unique molecular identifiers. TCRdb recomputed calls from the PCR reads with MiXCR, one row per CDR3 protein. The table records about a million distinct CDR3 sequences, under 30% of them present only once. Specimen: PBMCs, mostly from graft donor cells, collected 360 days after TCRalphabeta/CD19-depleted stem cell transplant. These receptors were obtained from a boy younger than two who had a stem cell transplant for SCID, so the T cells may come from the graft donor.

The V gene is TRBV20-1, the J gene TRBJ2-5; D unresolved. Trimming stripped 1 base from V and 2 bases from J, with 5 bases between. The CDR3 is 12 amino acids. Germline CDR1 and CDR2: DFQATT and SNEGSKA (reference sequence). Written as DNA, the CDR3 is TGCAGTGCTAGAGTACCACAAGAGACCCAGTACTTC. Residues: CSARVPQETQYF.

This clonotype was found a few times. The genes are TRBV29-1 and TRBJ2-3; D might be TRBD2 (5 bases). Trimming cost V 0 bases and J 3 bases, with 10 bases left between them. CDR3 length: 14 residues. Per the germline V gene, CDR1 is SQVTM and CDR2 is ANQGSEA. In DNA form, the CDR3 reads TGCAGCGTTGAAGATAGAGGCGGGACAGATACGCAGTATTTT. Translation gives CSVEDRGGTDTQYF.

This clonotype was observed at least ten times. The chain employs TRBV10-3 and TRBJ2-4, with a weak D call TRBD1 (6 bases). V was shortened by 2 bases and J by 0 bases, with 11 bases between the two germline ends. There are 16 residues in the CDR3. The germline gives CDR1 ENHRY, CDR2 SYGVKD. This CDR3 reads CAISEIGGLAKNIQYF. The CDR3 nucleotides are TGTGCCATCAGTGAGATTGGGGGCCTAGCCAAAAACATTCAGTACTTC.

This clonotype was seen a handful of times. The junction differs from germline at one of its ends, possibly a read error. This sequence joins TRBV20-1 and TRBJ1-3, with D unclear. CDR1 and CDR2 from the germline V gene are DFQATT and SNEGSKA (reference sequence). The CDR3 contains 16 residues. The CDR3 DNA reads TGCTGTGCTAGAGAATTGGGGTGGAAGGCTGGAAACACCATATATTTT. Amino acids: CCARELGWKAGNTIYF.

This clonotype has just a few counts. This sequence joins TRBV7-2 and TRBJ1-1; 7 nucleotides match TRBD1. V lost 5 bases and J lost 5; bases outside the gene matches: 11. From germline, CDR1 is SGHTA and CDR2 FQGNSA. The CDR3 runs to 15 residues. The CDR3 protein is CASSPQGNRETEAFF. Here the CDR3 DNA reads TGTGCCAGCAGCCCACAGGGGAACAGGGAGACTGAAGCTTTCTTT.

This clonotype has only a few counts. The chain combines TRBV12-3 or TRBV12-4 with TRBJ2-2; 8 bases agree with TRBD1. The ends lost 6 bases at V and 3 bases at J; junction bases unmatched: 9. The CDR3 contains 16 residues. The DNA of the CDR3 is TGTGCCAGCAGCCGCTCCGGGACAGGAGACACCGGGGAGCTGTTTTTT. Amino acids: CASSRSGTGDTGELFF.

This clonotype occurred a few times. The rearrangement links TRBV29-1 to TRBJ2-2; D tentatively reads TRBD1 or TRBD2 (5 bases each). This CDR3 spans 17 amino acids. CDR1 SQVTM and CDR2 ANQGSEA come from the germline V gene. Trimming left V 0 bases short and J 0 bases short, with 14 bases between. The CDR3 protein is CSVEDRIWGTNTGELFF. Written as DNA, the CDR3 is TGCAGCGTTGAAGATCGGATTTGGGGGACGAACACCGGGGAGCTGTTTTTT.

The V gene is TRBV4-1, the J gene TRBJ2-5, with 8 nucleotides matching TRBD2. Germline V gene sequence: CDR1 MGHRA, CDR2 YSYEKL. CDR3 length equals 19 residues. V lost 3 bases and J lost 5; bases outside the gene matches: 20. The CDR3: CASSHGVYVGGGPLETQYF. In DNA form, the CDR3 reads TGCGCCAGCAGCCATGGGGTCTATGTCGGGGGGGGGCCATTGGAGACCCAGTACTTC.

The V gene is TRBV10-2, the J gene TRBJ2-3; D is tentatively TRBD1 or TRBD2 (6 bases each). In germline, CDR1 is WSHSY, CDR2 SAAADI. V was shortened by 6 bases and J by 5 bases, with 18 bases between the two germline ends. The CDR3 loop spans 15 amino acids. The CDR3 spells CASRQPGAIGDTQYF. DNA for the CDR3: TGCGCCAGCAGACAACCGGGGGCAATTGGAGATACGCAGTATTTT.

The CDR3: CASSPFRDYGYTF. CDR3 DNA sequence: TGTGCCAGCAGTCCATTCCGGGACTATGGCTACACCTTC. The chain recombines TRBV12-3 or TRBV12-4 with TRBJ1-2, with D unresolved. V lost 5 bases to trimming and J lost 3 bases, with 10 bases between them. This CDR3 region has 13 residues.

This clonotype was seen a handful of times. V gene TRBV9 combines with J gene TRBJ2-2; D remains unclear. CDR1 and CDR2 (germline): SGDLS, YYNGEE. This CDR3 contains 17 residues. Trimming left V 7 bases short and J 0 bases short, with 19 bases between. The CDR3 sequence: CASATSPRAANTGELFF. CDR3 bases: TGTGCCAGCGCGACTTCCCCTCGAGCCGCGAACACCGGGGAGCTGTTTTTT. The variable domain in full, completed from reference TRBV9 and TRBJ2-2, reads DSGVTQTPKHLITATGQRVTLRCSPRSGDLSVYWYQQSLDQGLQFLIQYYNGEERAKGNILERFSAQQFPDLHSELNLSSLELGDSALYFCASATSPRAANTGELFFGEGSRLTVL.

This clonotype was found a few times. The chain couples TRBV7-2 to TRBJ2-5; 8 positions agree with TRBD1. From germline, CDR1 is SGHTA and CDR2 FQGNSA. The trim removed 1 base at V and 1 base at J, leaving 5 bases unmatched. This CDR3 contains 16 residues. The CDR3 DNA reads TGTGCCAGCAGCTTAGGGACAGGGTACCTCCAAGAGACCCAGTACTTC. Its translation is CASSLGTGYLQETQYF.

This clonotype turned up a few times. V gene TRBV20-1 combines with J gene TRBJ1-3, with TRBD1 identical over 7 bases. Trimming removed 6 bases from V and 0 bases from J; junction bases left unmatched: 5. Germline V gene lookup returns CDR1 DFQATT and CDR2 SNEGSKA (reference sequence). The CDR3 is 14 residues long. For the CDR3, the DNA is TGCAGTGCAGGACAGGATATCTCTGGAAACACCATATATTTT. Translated: CSAGQDISGNTIYF.

This clonotype was seen repeatedly, ten times or more. The chain uses TRBV5-1 and TRBJ2-2, with D perhaps matching TRBD2 (5 bases). Germline V CDR1 and CDR2: SGHRS, YFSETQ. The CDR3 runs to 15 residues. V was cut by 1 base and J by 7 bases, with 14 bases left in between. CDR3 sequence reads: CASSLPNPGSGELFF. The CDR3 DNA is TGCGCCAGCAGCTTGCCCAACCCGGGGAGCGGGGAGCTGTTTTTT. Complete variable domain (other parts from reference TRBV5-1 and TRBJ2-2): KAGVTQTPRYLIKTRGQQVTLSCSPISGHRSVSWYQQTPGQGLQFLFEYFSETQRNKGNFPGRFSGRQFSNSRSEMNVSTLELGDSALYLCASSLPNPGSGELFFGEGSRLTVL.

This clonotype was observed a few times. V gene TRBV15 combines with J gene TRBJ2-7; D may be TRBD2 (5 bases). The CDR3 runs 14 residues. Trimming shortened V by 0 bases and J by 4 bases, and 10 bases separated the two germline ends. The germline gives CDR1 LNHNV, CDR2 YYDKDF (reference sequence). The CDR3 nucleotides read TGTGCCACCAGCAGAGATTCGGGGATTTACGAGCAGTACTTC. It codes for CATSRDSGIYEQYF. The full variable domain, in which reference TRBV15 and TRBJ2-7 provide the parts outside the CDR3, is DAMVIQNPRYQVTQFGKPVTLSCSQTLNHNVMYWYQQKSSQAPKLLFHYYDKDFNNEADTPDNFQSRRPNTSFCFLDIRSPGLGDTAMYLCATSRDSGIYEQYFGPGTRLTVT.

This clonotype was observed at least ten times. This rearrangement joins TRBV5-1 to TRBJ2-6; no firm D call. Trimming removed 0 bases at V and 4 bases at J, with 8 bases between. The CDR3 is 15 amino acids. Looked up from germline, CDR1 is SGHRS and CDR2 is YFSETQ. CDR3 residues: CASSLVNPGANVLTF. CDR3 coding DNA: TGCGCCAGCAGCTTGGTCAATCCCGGGGCCAACGTCCTGACTTTC.

The chain uses TRBV5-1 and TRBJ1-1; 7 bases are a match to TRBD1. The CDR3 covers 14 residues. After removal of 4 bases from V and 1 base from J, the junction contained 4 bases not matched to a gene. Germline assignment: CDR1 SGHRS and CDR2 YFSETQ. As DNA, the CDR3 is TGCGCCAGCAGCGTGGGACAGAAGAACACTGAAGCTTTCTTT. The encoded protein is CASSVGQKNTEAFF.

The CDR3 sequence is CASSMTENTEAFF. CDR3 coding DNA: TGTGCCAGTAGTATGACAGAGAACACTGAAGCTTTCTTT. This rearrangement joins TRBV19 to TRBJ1-1; TRBD1 might be the D (5 bases). Germline CDR1 is LNHDA and CDR2 is SQIVND (reference sequence). The CDR3 contains 13 residues. The V gene lost 3 bases and the J gene lost 1 base, with 6 bases spanning the gap.

The chain recombines TRBV20-1 with TRBJ2-3; possibly TRBD1 for D (6 bases). With 8 bases removed from V and 2 bases from J, the gap between germline ends came to 14 bases. The length of the CDR3 is 13 residues. Germline V gives CDR1 DFQATT, CDR2 SNEGSKA (reference sequence). CDR3 sequence reads: CSSKTGATDTQYF. CDR3 in DNA: TGCAGTTCCAAGACAGGCGCCACAGATACGCAGTATTTT.

The table lists this clonotype with a few counts. Written as DNA, the CDR3 is TGTGCCAGCAGTATGGCAACAAACATGAACACTGAAGCTTTCTTT. Translation gives CASSMATNMNTEAFF. The rearrangement joins TRBV12-3 or TRBV12-4 to TRBJ1-1; no reliable D call. The CDR3 totals 15 residues. With 5 bases removed from V and 0 bases from J, the gap between germline ends came to 13 bases.

This clonotype showed up just a few times. The gene calls are TRBV5-1 and TRBJ2-2; maybe TRBD1 (5 bases). The CDR3 sequence is 17 residues long. The V gene's germline CDR1 is SGHRS and CDR2 YFSETQ. Trimming removed 0 bases at V and 6 bases at J, with 18 bases between. Here the CDR3 DNA reads TGCGCCAGCAGCTTGGCCAAAGGGTATCAGGGTGCCGGGGAGCTGTTTTTT. This codes for CASSLAKGYQGAGELFF.

This rearrangement joins TRBV30 to TRBJ2-3; a possible D gene is TRBD2 (5 bases). The germline V gene encodes CDR1 GTSNPN and CDR2 SVGIG (reference sequence). Trimming stripped 5 bases from V and 13 bases from J, with 7 bases between. The CDR3 contains 8 residues. The CDR3 spells CAWGEKYF. CDR3 sequence (DNA): TGTGCCTGGGGGGAGAAGTATTTT.